The text below deals with one T cell receptor (beta chain). The CDR3 extends over 10 amino acids. The V and J ends lost 3 bases and 10 bases respectively, with 6 bases between them. CDR1 is LGHDT and CDR2 is YNNKEL in the germline V gene (reference sequence). The data derive from a study of blood T cell repertoires in COVID-19. As for the study in general: PBMCs, B-cell-depleted T cells, or T cells provided the cDNA or gDNA that made up the material.

Authors' methods: Reference gene primers were amplified, and this amplification served to estimate nucleated cell counts. The method was immunoSEQ multiplex PCR; TCRdb's version includes in-frame clones alone and lacks a portion of them. V and J calls and clone size are as listed in that table; D and trimming were resolved from the DNA. The table has some 270,000 clones, roughly 85% seen once. This clonotype was obtained from an older woman with acute or convalescent COVID-19. V gene TRBV3-1 (or the pseudogene TRBV3-2) combines with J gene TRBJ1-1; D is unclear. The sample taken for sequencing was peripheral blood. The CDR3 DNA reads as TGTGCCAGCAGCCATCCATTAGCTTTCTTT. It codes for CASSHPLAFF.